These T cell receptor beta chains were read from a single sample in a study of T cell repertoires in cytomegalovirus infection. Each CDR3 protein is one row after TCRdb ran MiXCR on the reads. The repertoire holds 150,000 to 200,000 distinct CDR3 sequences, with about 28% as singletons. Sequenced sample: PBMCs. These receptors were collected from a human donor in good health (CMV status not recorded). Some clones in this sample may be carry-over from other donors' samples. Both conserved end residues are part of each CDR3. D genes are given only for firm matches. Clone size, where shown, is once, few, many, or a class for clones that have expanded.

V gene,clone size,D gene,J gene,CDR3 DNA,CDR3 protein
TRBV7-2,many,-,TRBJ1-1,TGTGCCAGCAGCCCCTACACTGAAGCTTTCTTT,CASSPYTEAFF
TRBV7-3,-,-,TRBJ2-1,TGTGCCAGCAGCCTGGACAAGTACAATGAGCAGTTCTTC,CASSLDKYNEQFF
TRBV4-3,-,-,TRBJ1-2,TGCGCCAGCAGCCAAGATCCCCGGACTCCCTATGGCTACACCTTC,CASSQDPRTPYGYTF
TRBV30,many,-,TRBJ2-2,TGTGCCTGGAGTTTCGGGGTTTACGACACCGGGGAGCTGTTTTTT,CAWSFGVYDTGELFF
TRBV7-9,-,TRBD1,TRBJ2-1,TGTGCCGGCCACAACCTACAGGGGCAGAGCTCCTACAATGAGCAGTTCTTC,CAGHNLQGQSSYNEQFF
TRBV29-1,-,TRBD1,TRBJ1-1,TGCAGCGCCCAGGGGGCCACTGAAGCTTTCTTT,CSAQGATEAFF
TRBV29-1,-,-,TRBJ1-4,TGCAGCGCCCTAGACAGAGGAAGAGAAAAACTGTTTTTT,CSALDRGREKLFF
TRBV19,-,TRBD1,TRBJ2-2,TGTGCCAGTAGTATAGCTGAGGGGGCTATCGGGGAGCTGTTTTTT,CASSIAEGAIGELFF
TRBV7-9,few,TRBD1,TRBJ2-7,TGTGCCAGCAGCATCGGACAGGGCGGATACGAGCAGTACTTC,CASSIGQGGYEQYF
TRBV11-3,few,TRBD2,TRBJ2-3,TGTGCCAGCAGCCGGACTAGAGGTACGCAGTATTTT,CASSRTRGTQYF
TRBV7-2,-,-,TRBJ1-5,TGTGCCAGCAGCCGTGGGGGCGCCTTAAATCAGCCCCAGCATTTT,CASSRGGALNQPQHF
TRBV2,-,TRBD1,TRBJ1-4,TGTGCCAGCAGCAACAGGGGGGCTAATGAAAAACTGTTTTTT,CASSNRGANEKLFF
TRBV6-5,-,-,TRBJ1-5,TGTGCCAGCAGCCTACGGCCCCCGGGGACCAGCAATCAGCCCCAGCATTTT,CASSLRPPGTSNQPQHF
TRBV4-2,-,-,TRBJ1-2,TGTGCCAGCAGCCAGGGGGACTTTTCTAACTATGGCTACACCTTC,CASSQGDFSNYGYTF
TRBV7-9,-,-,TRBJ1-1,TGTGCCAGCAGCGAACAGGGTTTGAACACTGAAGCTTTCTTT,CASSEQGLNTEAFF
TRBV2,-,TRBD1,TRBJ1-5,TGTGCCAGCAGTGAAAGACAGGGTTATAGCAATCAGCCCCAGCATTTT,CASSERQGYSNQPQHF
TRBV7-2,-,-,TRBJ1-6,TGTGCCAGCAGCCCAATACAGGGTTCACCCCTCCACTTT,CASSPIQGSPLHF
TRBV6-2/TRBV6-3,few,-,TRBJ2-7,TGTGCCAGCAGTGCCACCCAATCCTACGAGCAGTACTTC,CASSATQSYEQYF
TRBV7-2,many,-,TRBJ2-4,TGTGCCAGCAGCCCTGCGGGAAGTGGGAACATTCAGTACTTC,CASSPAGSGNIQYF
TRBV7-2,few,-,TRBJ2-5,TGTGCCAGCAGCTTAGTCTGGACAAAACAAGAGACCCAGTACTTC,CASSLVWTKQETQYF
TRBV14,-,-,TRBJ2-3,TGTGCCAGCAGCCTCCTCACGGGGCGGGGCACAGATACGCAGTATTTT,CASSLLTGRGTDTQYF
TRBV28,-,-,TRBJ1-2,TGTGCCAGCAGTTTAGATGACAGGACTAACTATGGCTACACCTTC,CASSLDDRTNYGYTF
TRBV20-1,-,-,TRBJ1-5,TGCAGTGCTAGACAGGGCAATCAGCCCCAGCATTTT,CSARQGNQPQHF
TRBV5-6,-,-,TRBJ1-5,TGTGCCAGCAGCCGAGAGAGGGGGGAGCCCCAGCATTTT,CASSRERGEPQHF
TRBV7-2,-,-,TRBJ2-2,TGTGCCGGCTCCTTAGGAGGCACCGGGGAGCTGTTTTTT,CAGSLGGTGELFF
TRBV30,-,-,TRBJ2-7,TGTGCCTGGAGTTTTTACGGACGGGCCTACGAGCAGTACTTC,CAWSFYGRAYEQYF